This T cell receptor beta chain is from a study of shared clonotypes between healthy human individuals. Produced via immunoSEQ multiplex PCR; TCRdb's table is partial and in-frame only. The table has millions of clones, approximately 93% seen once. The CDR3 is 15 residues long. Germline CDR1 and CDR2: MNHEY and SVGAGI. Trimming removed 1 base at V and 3 bases at J, with 13 bases between. Input material: naive CD4+ T cells from PBMCs. Subset denoted: CD45RA+ positively selected. The genes are TRBV6-5 and TRBJ2-7; D may correspond to TRBD1 or TRBD2 (5 bases each). The source of this sequence is a man aged 18 to 30 in good health. Some clones in this sample may be carry-over from other donors' samples. In nucleotides, the CDR3 is TGTGCCAGCAGTTACTACGGACATGGGGGCTACGAGCAGTACTTC. Protein product: CASSYYGHGGYEQYF.